This T cell receptor (beta chain) was sequenced during a study of CD8 T cells in ankylosing spondylitis. Overall study results and limits: Matched synovial fluid from ankylosing spondylitis patients was reported to be enriched for disease-linked clones. Disease-linked clones had a CD8+ phenotype and relatively low frequency in peripheral blood. A subset of motif variants has previously been described in the synovial fluid and blood of reactive arthritis.

The germline gives CDR1 DFQATT, CDR2 SNEGSKA (reference sequence). The V gene lost 6 bases and the J gene lost 5 bases, with 11 bases spanning the gap. The CDR3 has 11 amino acids. This clonotype turned up a few times. Its antigen is currently unknown. Scientists made TCR beta libraries using quantitative 5'-RACE with molecular barcodes. One entry per CDR3 protein results from TCRdb running MiXCR on the 5' RACE reads. The profile covers over 200,000 distinct CDR3 sequences, with 10% appearing a single time and over 20% taken by the ten largest. The chain uses TRBV20-1 and TRBJ2-7, with D perhaps matching TRBD1 (6 bases). The sequence was obtained from a male donor with ankylosing spondylitis or in good health (not recorded which). Input material: blood, either unsorted or a sorted T cell fraction (not recorded which). This CDR3 reads CSAQRGNEQYF. The CDR3 DNA sequence: TGCAGTGCGCAGAGGGGGAACGAGCAGTACTTC.